This TCR beta chain was found in a study of shared clonotypes between healthy human individuals. About this clone: Its specificity is not known.

Study-level points and caveats: An effect of sequencing depth on clonotype sharing among donors was expected.

An assay was performed, and its level was deep. The protocol was immunoSEQ multiplex PCR, while the TCRdb copy is restricted to in-frame clones and leaves out a portion. The table shows some 2 million clones, with about 95% occurring only once. This CDR3 spans 14 amino acids. V was cut by 7 bases and J by 2 bases, with 11 bases left in between. Germline CDR1 LNHDA, CDR2 SQIVND (reference sequence). Naive CD8 cells comprised CD45RO-negative, CCR7-positively selected cells, excluding terminally differentiated effector memory CD45RA+ cells. The specimen was naive CD8+ T cells sorted from blood. The clonotype originates from a man between 18 and 35 years old in good health. This chain uses TRBV19 with TRBJ2-2; D may be TRBD1 (5 bases). For the CDR3, the DNA is TGTGCCAGTACCCTAGACAGAAACACCGGGGAGCTGTTTTTT. This sequence encodes CASTLDRNTGELFF.